This T cell receptor beta chain was found in a study of OX40 agonist ivuxolimab in advanced cancers. Regarding the complete study: The costimulatory receptor OX40 (CD134) was targeted by ivuxolimab, a fully human IgG2 agonistic monoclonal antibody. Intravenous ivuxolimab was administered to patients every 2 weeks at six dose levels: 0.01, 0.1, 0.3, 1.5, 3 and 10 mg/kg. Of the roughly 52 patients in dose escalation, 19 had hepatocellular carcinoma, roughly 15 had melanoma, 9 had renal cell carcinoma and 9 had head and neck cancer. The dose-escalation cohort was 82.7% male with a mean age of around 64 years, ranging from roughly 20 to 80. Prior anti-PD-1, anti-PD-L1 or anti-CTLA-4 therapy was permitted, and less than 45% of dose-escalation patients had received checkpoint inhibitors. Partial responses occurred in three dose-escalation patients: two with cutaneous melanoma and one with hepatocellular carcinoma. The point of sequencing TCRbeta in the periphery was to test whether ivuxolimab changed TCR sequence diversity and drove clonal T-cell expansion. The paper describes the monotherapy dose-escalation part (N ≈ 50 patients) of the phase I trial of ivuxolimab. General conclusions and limits of the study: Low levels of normalized T-cell clonal expansion were also seen in some patients who did not respond. After ivuxolimab, CD8+ T cells had more expanded clones than CD4+ T cells on average. Clonal expansion of both CD4+ and CD8+ blood T cells was observed from baseline to week 6 at doses 0.1 to 3.0 mg/kg. Partial responders in the 0.1-3.0 mg/kg groups had among the lowest normalized peripheral clonal expansion, especially among CD8+ T cells. Which antigens the clonally expanded peripheral T cells were specific for was not determined.

Patients with a history of autoimmune disease or receiving systemic immunosuppression were excluded from the trial. Peripheral blood for TCR sequencing was collected from all dose cohorts at baseline, on cycle 4 day 1, and on cycle 7 day 1. The samples were drawn from a first-in-human, open-label, multicenter phase I dose-escalation trial of ivuxolimab. The trial enrolled adults with locally advanced or metastatic head and neck squamous cell, hepatocellular, melanoma or renal cell carcinoma. Before TCR sequencing, CD4+ and CD8+ T cells were separately sorted from peripheral blood. Via the germline V gene, CDR1 is SGDLS and CDR2 YYNGEE. Spanning cysteine to phenylalanine, the CDR3 consists of 16 amino acids. Of the read, only the CDR3 DNA is kept; its 48 bases are in frame from base 1. Trimming removed 0 bases from V and 4 bases from J; the gene matches leave 9 bases unexplained. Genomic DNA was isolated from the sorted cells so that the TCRbeta CDR3 region could be sequenced. The immunoSEQ Assay was used for sequencing of TCRbeta CDR3 regions. TCRdb re-hosts the immuneACCESS table, in-frame sequences only. Its copies lack some clones; in the studies checked, an unresolved V gene accounts for under half of them, and the cause for the rest is not known. The sample profile shows 70,000 to 90,000 clones; 85% to 90% of them were found once. Over 10% of the sample belongs to the ten largest clones.

With regard to this clone: Its antigen remains undetermined. No much larger clone exists at a distance of one base, and base qualities are not known.

Recombination connected TRBV9 to TRBJ1-2; 7 nucleotides in the junction match TRBD1. Specimen: CD4+ or CD8+ T cells sorted from blood, collected in a trial of the OX40 agonist ivuxolimab. The TCR comes from an adult with an advanced solid tumor such as melanoma, head and neck, liver or kidney cancer. DNA sequence: TGTGCCAGCAGCGTAGGCTCGACAGGGAGAGCCTATGGCTACACCTTC. It translates as CASSVGSTGRAYGYTF.